Each of the 16 T cell receptor beta chains below was sequenced from the same sample in a study of sequential checkpoint blockade in melanoma. Only in-frame clones appear in the TCRdb table, and some are missing; sequencing was by immunoSEQ multiplex PCR. The sample records 20,000 or so clones, just under 75% being singletons. The treatment: randomized to nivolumab then ipilimumab (arm A) or the reverse (arm B). The sample consisted of CD8+ T cells sorted from blood (inferred from file names), taken from a patient given nivolumab and ipilimumab in sequence. All receptors come from a human donor with melanoma.

The rearrangement uses TRBV6-4 and TRBJ2-2; TRBD1 is a possible D gene (5 bases). V dropped 5 bases and J dropped 5 bases, with 9 bases sitting between them. The CDR3 contains 13 residues. The germline V gene encodes CDR1 MRHNA and CDR2 SNTAGT. CDR3 DNA: TGTGCCAGCAGTCGAGGACAAACCGGGGAGCTGTTTTTT. Its translation is CASSRGQTGELFF.

The gene calls are TRBV7-3 and TRBJ2-3, with 7 bases that match TRBD1. Per germline, CDR1 SGHTA and CDR2 FQGTGA. With V trimmed by 5 bases and J by 4 bases, 9 bases remained unmatched. The CDR3 is made up of 15 amino acids. The CDR3, as DNA: TGTGCCAGCAGCATGCAATCCCAGGGGGCAGATACGCAGTATTTT. Residues: CASSMQSQGADTQYF. Supplemented by reference TRBV7-3 and TRBJ2-3, the full variable domain reads GAGVSQTPSNKVTEKGKYVELRCDPISGHTALYWYRQSLGQGPEFLIYFQGTGAADDSGLPNDRFFAVRPEGSVSTLKIQRTERGDSAVYLCASSMQSQGADTQYFGPGTRLTVL.

Concerning this clone itself: At one of its ends the junction is not consistent with the germline gene, which may arise from a read error. The chain combines TRBV27 with TRBJ1-2; 10 positions agree with TRBD1. The CDR3 has 14 amino acids. Germline V gene lookup returns CDR1 MNHEY and CDR2 SMNVEV (reference sequence). The CDR3 is CSTGTGDGNYGYTF. CDR3 nucleotides: TGCTCAACCGGGACAGGGGATGGTAACTATGGCTACACCTTC.

J is TRBJ2-1 and V is TRBV4-3, with 9 bases aligning to TRBD2. This CDR3 region has 16 residues. From germline, CDR1 is LGHNA and CDR2 YSLEER. J was trimmed by 4 bases and V by 1 base; bases with no gene match: 5. CDR3 nucleotides: TGCGCCAGCAGCCAAGTCGCAGGACTAGCGTACAATGAGCAGTTCTTC. Its translation is CASSQVAGLAYNEQFF.

The chain joins TRBV2 to TRBJ1-2, with unresolved D. Germline assignment: CDR1 SNHLY and CDR2 FYNNEI. The length of the CDR3 is 12 residues. Deletions cut 11 bases from V and 4 bases from J, with 14 bases between. The CDR3 sequence: CAREKEIYGYTF. The CDR3 coding sequence is TGTGCCCGAGAGAAGGAGATCTATGGCTACACCTTC.

The J gene is TRBJ2-7, the V gene TRBV7-2; the D gene is possibly TRBD1 (5 bases). The CDR3 has 13 residues. The ends were cut back, 3 bases at V and 5 bases at J, with 11 bases in the middle. Germline lookup yields CDR1 SGHTA and CDR2 FQGNSA. The CDR3 DNA reads as TGTGCCAGCAGCTTCTCGACAGCACACGAGCAGTACTTC. Translating gives CASSFSTAHEQYF.

In its sample, this clone is medium-sized (0.01 to 0.1%). The V gene is TRBV6-1, the J gene TRBJ1-1; 7 nucleotides align to TRBD1. Per the germline V gene, CDR1 is MNHNS and CDR2 is SASEGT. V gave up 1 base and J gave up 8 bases; unmatched junction bases: 10. The CDR3 totals 15 residues. The CDR3 DNA sequence: TGTGCCAGCAGTGAAGAGGGGGCCGGACACTCCGAAGCTTTCTTT. It is translated as CASSEEGAGHSEAFF.

V is TRBV10-3 and J is TRBJ1-3, with 8 bases identical to TRBD1. Germline V lookup: CDR1 ENHRY, CDR2 SYGVKD. CDR3 length: 17 residues. J was trimmed by 0 bases and V by 1 base; bases with no gene match: 5. The CDR3 nucleotides read TGTGCCATCAGTGAGTGGGACAGGCGCTACTCTGGAAACACCATATATTTT. Its protein is CAISEWDRRYSGNTIYF.

The chain recombines TRBV28 with TRBJ1-2, with 7 nucleotides matching TRBD1. V lost 8 bases and J lost 0; bases outside the gene matches: 9. The CDR3 sequence is 15 residues long. Germline V CDR1 and CDR2: MDHEN, SYDVKM. Here the CDR3 DNA reads TGTGCCAGCTCTCAGACAGGGAGTCCTAACTATGGCTACACCTTC. It specifies CASSQTGSPNYGYTF.

This clone was recorded a few times. V gene TRBV7-6 combines with J gene TRBJ2-7; D uncertain. Germline CDR1 is SGHVS and CDR2 is FNYEAQ. This CDR3 region has 14 residues. The ends were cut back, 6 bases at V and 0 bases at J, with 12 bases in the middle. The CDR3 is CASSGQESSYEQYF. The DNA of the CDR3 is TGTGCCAGCAGTGGGCAGGAAAGCTCCTACGAGCAGTACTTC. Looking up the rest from reference TRBV7-6 and TRBJ2-7 gives the full variable domain: GAGVSQSPRYKVTKRGQDVALRCDPISGHVSLYWYRQALGQGPEFLTYFNYEAQQDKSGLPNDRFSAERPEGSISTLTIQRTEQRDSAMYRCASSGQESSYEQYFGPGTRLTVT.

The genes are TRBV27 and TRBJ1-5; D is possibly TRBD1 (5 bases). Between the trimmed V and J ends, which lost 5 bases and 2 bases, there was a span of 10 bases. CDR1 MNHEY and CDR2 SMNVEV come from the germline V gene (reference sequence). CDR3 length: 14 amino acids. Here the CDR3 reads CASSPGLGNQPQHF. The CDR3 region has the DNA TGTGCCAGCAGTCCAGGGTTGGGCAATCAGCCCCAGCATTTT.

The chain combines TRBV6-6 with TRBJ1-1; the D gene is possibly TRBD1 (5 bases). The CDR3 extends over 15 amino acids. Trimming took off 0 bases at V and 4 bases at J, with 12 bases between the two ends. Germline CDR1 reads MNHNY; CDR2 reads SVGAGI (reference sequence). CDR3 DNA: TGTGCCAGCAGTTACTCGATTGGGGGGGGCACTGAAGCTTTCTTT. Translation: CASSYSIGGGTEAFF.

This clone was counted once. The rearrangement links TRBV5-6 to TRBJ2-5, with a tentative D call TRBD2 (6 bases). This CDR3 comprises 15 residues. V shed 0 bases and J shed 3 bases, with 12 bases lying between them. Germline CDR1 and CDR2: SGHDT and YYEEEE. CDR3 residues: CASSLARTTKETQYF. The DNA for the CDR3 is TGTGCCAGCAGCTTGGCCAGGACTACCAAAGAGACCCAGTACTTC.

The chain carries TRBV2 and TRBJ2-7; D perhaps matches TRBD2 (7 bases). Between the trimmed V and J ends, which lost 6 bases and 0 bases, there was a span of 18 bases. In germline, CDR1 is SNHLY, CDR2 FYNNEI. CDR3 length equals 16 residues. The CDR3 bases are TGTGCCAGCAGAGACAATCCAGGGGAGGGCTCCTACGAGCAGTACTTC. Translating it yields CASRDNPGEGSYEQYF.

This chain uses TRBV28 with TRBJ2-7; 8 bases map to TRBD1. With 8 bases clipped from V and 6 bases from J, the junction kept 12 bases outside the gene matches. The germline CDR1 and CDR2 sequences are MDHEN and SYDVKM. CDR3 size: 14 residues. The CDR3 loop is CASCEQGGSGEQYF. In DNA form, the CDR3 reads TGTGCCAGCTGTGAACAGGGGGGAAGCGGCGAGCAGTACTTC.

This chain uses TRBV2 with TRBJ2-5, with 10 positions matching TRBD1. V lost 6 bases and J lost 4; bases outside the gene matches: 11. Germline values: CDR1 SNHLY, CDR2 FYNNEI. The CDR3 is made up of 16 amino acids. CDR3 nucleotide sequence: TGTGCCAGCAGCGACCCGGTGGGACAGGGGAGAGAGACCCAGTACTTC. Protein: CASSDPVGQGRETQYF.